What follows are 28 T cell receptor beta chains derived from one specimen sequenced in a study of vaccination effects on CD4 cells after COVID-19. Within the ViraFEST assay, antigen-specific CD4+ T cells underwent expansion with viral peptide pools prior to sequencing. Culture proceeded for about 11 days, and CD4+ T cells were then isolated. The protocol was immunoSEQ multiplex PCR, while the TCRdb copy is restricted to in-frame clones and leaves out a portion. This sample has some 8,000 clones; roughly 79% occur once, and the top ten carry roughly 12%. These receptors' targets are unknown. Sequencing was performed on CD4+ T cells from PBMCs cultured with HCoV-229E spike peptides, taken before COVID-19 vaccination. Receptors originate from a human donor who received a COVID-19 vaccine.

The chain links TRBV19 to TRBJ1-2; tentative D call: TRBD1 (6 bases). Per germline, CDR1 LNHDA and CDR2 SQIVND (reference sequence). There are 14 residues in the CDR3. V was shortened by 8 bases and J by 6 bases, with 19 bases between the two germline ends. The CDR3 loop is CASSFDGGWDGYTF. The CDR3 coding sequence is TGTGCCAGTTCCTTTGATGGGGGCTGGGATGGCTACACCTTC.

This chain connects TRBV2 to TRBJ1-1; no reliable D call. V gave up 2 bases and J gave up 10 bases, with 11 bases separating them. Germline loops: CDR1 SNHLY, CDR2 FYNNEI. CDR3 size: 12 residues. Here the CDR3 DNA reads TGTGCCAGCAGTGAATCTGGGCGGGGAGCTTTCTTT. Its protein product is CASSESGRGAFF.

Notes on this clone: The junction and the germline gene differ at one end; a read error may be behind it. In the same sample, other DNA sequences code for this CDR3. The chain couples TRBV7-9 to TRBJ2-1, with D possibly being TRBD1 (5 bases). The CDR3 runs to 14 residues. Germline-derived CDR1 and CDR2 are SEHNR and FQNEAQ (reference sequence). As DNA, the CDR3 is TGTGCCAGCAGTTTAGAAGTTAGACAGCTCGGGCAGTTCTTC. This translates into CASSLEVRQLGQFF.

The chain couples TRBV5-1 to TRBJ1-4, with 7 bases aligning to TRBD1. Germline trimming cut 2 bases from V and 8 bases from J; bases unmatched to any gene: 6. The germline CDR1 and CDR2 sequences are SGHRS and YFSETQ. This CDR3 is built from 14 residues. The CDR3 DNA sequence: TGCGCCAGCAGCTTTTCAGGGGGGTACGAAAAACTGTTTTTT. This sequence encodes CASSFSGGYEKLFF.

The chain joins TRBV4-2 to TRBJ2-7; no reliable D call. This CDR3 has 15 amino acids. Germline lookup yields CDR1 LGHNA and CDR2 YNFKEQ. V gave up 0 bases and J gave up 2 bases, with 11 bases separating them. The CDR3 protein is CASSQDGTDPYEQYF. The CDR3 DNA reads as TGTGCCAGCAGCCAAGACGGCACGGACCCCTACGAGCAGTACTTC.

In its sample, this clone was seen a few times. In DNA, the CDR3 is TGTGCCAGCAGTTTATCAGGCTCCGACTATGGCTACACCTTC. This codes for CASSLSGSDYGYTF. This chain joins TRBV27 and TRBJ1-2; no clear D gene. Trimming cost V 0 bases and J 3 bases, with 8 bases left between them. Germline values: CDR1 MNHEY, CDR2 SMNVEV (reference sequence). The CDR3 covers 14 residues.

This clone was observed a few times. This chain uses TRBV10-3 with TRBJ1-2, with TRBD1 as a possible D gene (5 bases). The ends were cut back, 10 bases at V and 11 bases at J, with 20 bases in the middle. The CDR3 runs to 12 residues. Germline-derived CDR1 and CDR2 are ENHRY and SYGVKD. For the CDR3, the DNA is TGTGCCAGCACAAATCCAGGGTTGGGATACACCTTC. Translated, it gives CASTNPGLGYTF.

The chain carries TRBV18 and TRBJ2-3; 13 positions agree with TRBD2. The CDR3 sequence is 18 residues long. Germline assignment: CDR1 KGHSH and CDR2 LQKENI. With V trimmed by 4 bases and J by 3 bases, 10 bases remained unmatched. The CDR3 coding sequence is TGTGCCAGCTCACGGGGACTAGCGGGAACCCAGGGAACAGATACGCAGTATTTT. Translated, it gives CASSRGLAGTQGTDTQYF.

The V gene is TRBV10-2, the J gene TRBJ2-1; TRBD2 aligns across 8 bases. This CDR3 has 16 amino acids. CDR1 is WSHSY and CDR2 is SAAADI in the germline V gene. V was pared by 8 bases and J by 4 bases, with 13 bases of the junction left unmatched. The CDR3 region has the DNA TGCGCCAGCCTTGGGGGGGTAGCGGGGTCATACAATGAGCAGTTCTTC. It translates to CASLGGVAGSYNEQFF.

The chain combines TRBV9 with TRBJ1-2, with D unclear. Trimming took off 0 bases at V and 6 bases at J, with 18 bases between the two ends. Germline CDR1 and CDR2: SGDLS and YYNGEE. This CDR3 is 16 amino acids long. The CDR3 spells CASSVAEPSGAHGYTF. The CDR3 DNA follows: TGTGCCAGCAGCGTAGCTGAACCCTCCGGTGCCCATGGCTACACCTTC.

The V gene is TRBV6-5, the J gene TRBJ2-7; 9 bases fit TRBD1. The CDR3 is made up of 13 amino acids. The V segment lost 6 bases and the J segment 4 bases; nucleotides outside the gene matches: 4. Germline-derived CDR1 and CDR2 are MNHEY and SVGAGI. For the CDR3, the DNA is TGTGCCAGCAGCGGGACAGGGCTGTACGAGCAGTACTTC. Protein product: CASSGTGLYEQYF.

The table lists this clone with a count of one. The rearrangement joins TRBV5-1 to TRBJ2-5; 8 nucleotides match TRBD1. CDR3 length: 15 amino acids. Per germline, CDR1 SGHRS and CDR2 YFSETQ. The J segment lost 5 bases and the V segment lost 0 bases, leaving 6 bases of the junction unmatched. CDR3 nucleotides: TGCGCCAGCAGCTTGGACGGACAGGGTAGGGAGACCCAGTACTTC. Its translation is CASSLDGQGRETQYF.

This clone was seen more than once but under ten times. The genes are TRBV7-2 and TRBJ1-1; D unresolved. This CDR3 is 14 amino acids long. Between the trimmed V and J ends, which lost 6 bases and 3 bases, there was a span of 14 bases. CDR1 and CDR2 from the germline V gene are SGHTA and FQGNSA. CDR3 in amino acids: CASSVRLRDTEAFF. DNA of the CDR3: TGTGCCAGCAGTGTAAGGCTTCGGGACACTGAAGCTTTCTTT.

The V gene is TRBV29-1, the J gene TRBJ1-1, with a possible D match to TRBD1 (6 bases). The CDR3 length is 13 residues. The germline gives CDR1 SQVTM, CDR2 ANQGSEA. V was shortened by 6 bases and J by 4 bases, with 15 bases between the two germline ends. CDR3 sequence (DNA): TGCAGCGTGGTGTGGGGGGCGGGCACTGAAGCTTTCTTT. Its protein product is CSVVWGAGTEAFF.

The V call is TRBV6-4, the J call TRBJ2-4; unclear D gene. Trimming pared 2 bases from V and 8 bases from J, leaving 4 bases between. This CDR3 has 11 amino acids. Germline V gene data show CDR1 as MRHNA and CDR2 as SNTAGT. The chain's CDR3 is CASSDGYIQYF. The CDR3 region has the DNA TGTGCCAGCAGTGACGGATACATTCAGTACTTC.

The chain employs TRBV10-3 and TRBJ2-3, with D perhaps matching TRBD1 or TRBD2 (6 bases each). There are 15 residues in the CDR3. V was trimmed by 3 bases and J by 0 bases, leaving 10 bases between them. From germline, CDR1 is ENHRY and CDR2 SYGVKD. This CDR3 is CAISDRGLSTDTQYF. As DNA, the CDR3 is TGTGCCATCAGTGATCGGGGGCTTAGCACAGATACGCAGTATTTT.

This clone appeared once. V is TRBV19 and J is TRBJ1-2; 7 bases line up with TRBD1. CDR3 size: 15 residues. The V gene end was trimmed by 4 bases and the J gene end by 0 bases; junction bases not matched to a gene: 5. Germline V gene data show CDR1 as LNHDA and CDR2 as SQIVND (reference sequence). The CDR3 is CASSTRDSANYGYTF. CDR3 DNA sequence: TGTGCCAGTAGTACCCGGGACAGCGCTAACTATGGCTACACCTTC.

The chain recombines TRBV6-5 with TRBJ2-1; 7 bases are shared with TRBD2. Germline CDR1 MNHEY, CDR2 SVGAGI. V lost 5 bases, J lost 4 bases, and 8 bases stayed unmatched. The CDR3 contains 15 residues. The CDR3 bases are TGTGCCAGCAGTCCTGGGGGGGGATTATACAATGAGCAGTTCTTC. It translates to CASSPGGGLYNEQFF.

The V call is TRBV19, the J call TRBJ2-5; D is perhaps TRBD1 (5 bases). V lost 3 bases, J lost 5 bases, and 16 bases lay in between. Germline values: CDR1 LNHDA, CDR2 SQIVND (reference sequence). The CDR3 contains 15 residues. The CDR3 region has the DNA TGTGCCAGTAGTATCTCAGGGTCACGTCGCGAGACCCAGTACTTC. Translating it yields CASSISGSRRETQYF.

This clone was picked up a small number of times. The CDR3 DNA reads as TGCGCCAGCAGCTTGGAGGGATGGAATGAGCAGTTCTTC. It specifies CASSLEGWNEQFF. The rearrangement uses TRBV5-1 and TRBJ2-1; D not certain. With 0 bases removed from V and 7 bases from J, the gap between germline ends came to 8 bases. CDR3 length: 13 amino acids. Germline CDR1 reads SGHRS; CDR2 reads YFSETQ.

The CDR3 DNA reads TGTGCTAGTGGAACAGGGGGTAGCACTGAAGCTTTCTTT. It specifies CASGTGGSTEAFF. The rearrangement links TRBV12-5 to TRBJ1-1, with 8 bases identical to TRBD1. The V and J ends lost 6 bases and 4 bases, in that order; junction bases with no gene match: 4. There are 13 residues in the CDR3. Germline V gives CDR1 LGHNT, CDR2 FRNRAP.

The V call is TRBV5-4, the J call TRBJ2-2; 11 positions agree with TRBD2. CDR3 length: 16 residues. Germline trimming cut 4 bases from V and 6 bases from J; bases unmatched to any gene: 8. The germline V gene has CDR1 SGHNT and CDR2 YYREEE (reference sequence). The CDR3 is CASSRPTSGSSGELFF. The CDR3 DNA follows: TGTGCCAGCAGCCGCCCTACTAGCGGGAGTTCCGGGGAGCTGTTTTTT.

This clone was seen more than once but under ten times. The rearrangement joins TRBV10-1 to TRBJ2-1, with TRBD2 matching over 10 bases. The CDR3 has 16 amino acids. CDR1 and CDR2 (germline): WNHNN, SYGVQD (reference sequence). The ends lost 6 bases at V and 5 bases at J; junction bases unmatched: 10. The CDR3 loop is CASRDTRTSGNNEQFF. CDR3 DNA sequence: TGCGCCAGCAGAGACACCCGGACTAGCGGTAACAATGAGCAGTTCTTC.

CDR3 nucleotides: TGCGCCAGCCGTAGAAGGGTAGTTGTGGTTTCCTACAATGAGCAGTTCTTC. This codes for CASRRRVVVVSYNEQFF. This sequence joins TRBV10-1 and TRBJ2-1; D is unresolved. V shed 8 bases and J shed 1 base, with 21 bases lying between them. Germline CDR1 reads WNHNN; CDR2 reads SYGVQD (reference sequence). The CDR3 contains 17 residues.

This rearrangement joins TRBV19 to TRBJ2-6; D ambiguous. Germline lookup yields CDR1 LNHDA and CDR2 SQIVND (reference sequence). Trimming removed 5 bases at V and 4 bases at J, with 15 bases between. CDR3 size: 16 residues. In DNA, the CDR3 is TGTGCCAGTAGTTCTCCCTCCCGCGCCGGGGCCAACGTCCTGACTTTC. Amino acids: CASSSPSRAGANVLTF.

The chain recombines TRBV5-1 with TRBJ1-1; no definite D call. This CDR3 spans 13 amino acids. Germline lookup yields CDR1 SGHRS and CDR2 YFSETQ. V lost 4 bases, J lost 5 bases, and 12 bases lay in between. Here the CDR3 reads CASSEQGGTEAFF. The CDR3 DNA sequence: TGCGCCAGCAGCGAACAAGGTGGGACTGAAGCTTTCTTT.

This rearrangement joins TRBV18 to TRBJ1-4; D unresolved. Germline V CDR1 and CDR2: KGHSH, LQKENI. This CDR3 region has 15 residues. V lost 0 bases and J lost 8, with 13 bases in between. The CDR3, as DNA: TGTGCCAGCTCACCACCGGATGGGTTCGGGGAAAAACTGTTTTTT. This sequence encodes CASSPPDGFGEKLFF.

The chain combines TRBV9 with TRBJ1-3; D not certain. V lost 3 bases to trimming and J lost 1 base, with 11 bases between them. Per germline, CDR1 SGDLS and CDR2 YYNGEE. The CDR3 totals 15 residues. The CDR3 coding sequence is TGTGCCAGCAGCGACCCACCCGGTTCTGGAAACACCATATATTTT. Translation: CASSDPPGSGNTIYF.